This T cell receptor beta chain was captured by sequencing in a study of regulatory T cells in long-lasting Graves disease. According to the study, TCR beta libraries were built with iRepertoire HTBI primers and CDR3-region Arm-PCR. Each CDR3 protein gets one entry after TCRdb re-called the multiplex PCR reads with MiXCR. The table has hundreds of thousands of distinct CDR3 sequences, 13% seen once. The time point: newly diagnosed GD, antithyroid drugs for less than 3 months. Extracted PBMC RNA gave rise to the TCR library. From germline, CDR1 is DFQATT and CDR2 SNEGSKA (reference sequence). Trimming cost V 5 bases and J 4 bases, with 28 bases left between them. The CDR3 runs 18 residues. The same specimen was also included in a second study, on T cells in Graves' hyperthyroidism and ophthalmopathy.

Sequencing used peripheral blood mononuclear cells (PBMCs), obtained at new diagnosis, from a patient treated with antithyroid drugs. This receptor was obtained from a man aged 25 to 45 with Graves disease. The chain couples TRBV20-1 to TRBJ2-3, with a weak D call TRBD1 (5 bases). Here the CDR3 reads CSAGRRTQEFSLADTQYF. The CDR3 region has the DNA TGCAGTGCTGGACGCCGCACACAGGAGTTTAGTTTGGCAGATACGCAGTATTTT.